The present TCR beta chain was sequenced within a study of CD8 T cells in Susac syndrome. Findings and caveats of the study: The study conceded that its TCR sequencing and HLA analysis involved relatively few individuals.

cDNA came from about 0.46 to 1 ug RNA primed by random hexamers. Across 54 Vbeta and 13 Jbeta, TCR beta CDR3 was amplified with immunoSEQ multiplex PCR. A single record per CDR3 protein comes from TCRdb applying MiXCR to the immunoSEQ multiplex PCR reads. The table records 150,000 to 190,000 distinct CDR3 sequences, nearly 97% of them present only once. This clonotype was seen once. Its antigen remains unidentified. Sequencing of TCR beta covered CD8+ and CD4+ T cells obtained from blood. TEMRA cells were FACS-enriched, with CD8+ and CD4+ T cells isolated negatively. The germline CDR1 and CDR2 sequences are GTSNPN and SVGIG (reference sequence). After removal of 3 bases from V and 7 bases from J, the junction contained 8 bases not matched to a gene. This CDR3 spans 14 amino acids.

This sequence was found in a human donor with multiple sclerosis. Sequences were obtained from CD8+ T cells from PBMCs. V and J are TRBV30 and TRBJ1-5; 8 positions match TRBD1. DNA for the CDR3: TGTGCCTGGAGCCTAGGACAGGGCAGACAGCCCCAGCATTTT. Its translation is CAWSLGQGRQPQHF.